The sequence of this TCR beta chain was determined in a study of T cells expressing NK-cell markers. Study-wide context: TCR beta repertoires came from sorted CD3+CD56+NKG2C+, CD3+CD56+NKG2C- and CD3+CD56-NKG2C+ T cells. Sequenced donors, eight in total, included seven who were HCMV-seropositive and one who was seronegative. Study-wide points: Each of roughly 6 donors carried dominant NKG2C+ clonotypes accounting for about 1.0-7.5% of CD8+ T cells. These clonotypes additionally ranked first within the CD3+CD56-NKG2C+ fraction of a handful of donors.

Concerning this clonotype: As yet, its antigen is unknown.

The CDR3 loop spans 16 amino acids. The germline V gene encodes CDR1 PRHDT and CDR2 FYEKMQ (reference sequence). One entry per CDR3 protein, without DNA, is what TCRdb gives after re-calling the 5' RACE reads. The repertoire table contains 150,000 to 180,000 distinct CDR3 sequences. The receptor was derived from a woman aged 45-65 years in good health. Sample: blood T cells: a sorted CD56 or NKG2C T cell subset, CD4+ or CD8+ T cells, or bulk PBMC T cells (not recorded which). The chain carries TRBV13 and TRBJ2-5; the D call from TCRdb, TRBD1, cannot be confirmed without DNA. The CDR3 spells CASSPRQGEDQETQYF.